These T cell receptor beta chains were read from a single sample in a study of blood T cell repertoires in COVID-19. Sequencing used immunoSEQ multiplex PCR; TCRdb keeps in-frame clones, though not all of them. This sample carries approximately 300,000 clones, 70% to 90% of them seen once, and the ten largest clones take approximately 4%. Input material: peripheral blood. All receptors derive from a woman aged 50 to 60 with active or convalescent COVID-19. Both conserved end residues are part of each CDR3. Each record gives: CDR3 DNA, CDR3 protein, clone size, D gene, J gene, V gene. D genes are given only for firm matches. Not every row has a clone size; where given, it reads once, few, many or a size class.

DNA: TGTGCCAGCAGCGTAGCAGGGGGAATTGGAACAGATACGCAGTATTTT; CDR3: CASSVAGGIGTDTQYF; size: NA; D: TRBD1; J: TRBJ2-3; V: TRBV9
DNA: TGTGCTAGTGGCCCGACTAGCGGGGGGGCCACTTTAACCGACACCGGGGAGCTGTTTTTT; CDR3: CASGPTSGGATLTDTGELFF; size: NA; D: TRBD2; J: TRBJ2-2; V: TRBV12-5
DNA: TGTGCCAGCAGTTTACCCTCCTCTGGAAACACCATATATTTT; CDR3: CASSLPSSGNTIYF; size: NA; D: NA; J: TRBJ1-3; V: TRBV28
DNA: TGCGCCAGCAGCTTGAGGCTAGCGGGCACCGGGGAGCTGTTTTTT; CDR3: CASSLRLAGTGELFF; size: once; D: TRBD2; J: TRBJ2-2; V: TRBV5-1
DNA: TGTGCCAGCAGGTCAGAATTCCCCACCGGGGAGCTGTTTTTT; CDR3: CASRSEFPTGELFF; size: NA; D: NA; J: TRBJ2-2; V: TRBV28
DNA: TGTGCCAGTAGTATATTAGGGGGCGCATTGTCCGGGGAGCTGTTTTTT; CDR3: CASSILGGALSGELFF; size: NA; D: TRBD1; J: TRBJ2-2; V: TRBV19
DNA: TGTGCCAGCAGCGTAGGAGCTGAAGCGAACACCGGGGAGCTGTTTTTT; CDR3: CASSVGAEANTGELFF; size: NA; D: NA; J: TRBJ2-2; V: TRBV9
DNA: TGTGCCAGCAGAAAAACAGGGACACCCCTCCACTTT; CDR3: CASRKTGTPLHF; size: NA; D: NA; J: TRBJ1-6; V: TRBV28
DNA: TGTGCCAGCAGCCAACTGACAGGGGACTATGGCTACACCTTC; CDR3: CASSQLTGDYGYTF; size: NA; D: TRBD1; J: TRBJ1-2; V: TRBV4-2
DNA: TGTGCCAGTAGTTCCCCCACTAGCGGCGTCTCCTACGAGCAGTACTTC; CDR3: CASSSPTSGVSYEQYF; size: few; D: TRBD2; J: TRBJ2-7; V: TRBV19
DNA: TGTGCCAGCACCGCGGCGGAGAACACTGAAGCTTTCTTT; CDR3: CASTAAENTEAFF; size: few; D: NA; J: TRBJ1-1; V: TRBV2
DNA: TGTGCCAGCAGCCAAGATTCAGGGTATCGTGGCTACACCTTC; CDR3: CASSQDSGYRGYTF; size: NA; D: NA; J: TRBJ1-2; V: TRBV3-1/TRBV3-2
DNA: TGTGCCAGCAGCCCAGGACTAGCGGGAGGCACAGATACGCAGTATTTT; CDR3: CASSPGLAGGTDTQYF; size: NA; D: TRBD2; J: TRBJ2-3; V: TRBV7-2
DNA: TGTGCCAGCAGATTGGGGCAGGGTAGCGGGGAGCTGTTTTTT; CDR3: CASRLGQGSGELFF; size: NA; D: NA; J: TRBJ2-2; V: TRBV27
DNA: TGTGCTAGTGGTCCAACGGGTTTCGATGAAAAACTGTTTTTT; CDR3: CASGPTGFDEKLFF; size: NA; D: NA; J: TRBJ1-4; V: TRBV12-5
DNA: TGTGCCAGCAGCTCCACGGAGGGGGGGAAGCCACCCCTCCACTTT; CDR3: CASSSTEGGKPPLHF; size: NA; D: NA; J: TRBJ1-6; V: TRBV21-1
DNA: TGTGCCAGCAGCTTAGAAATGCGACAGAGACTCAATCAGCCCCAGCATTTT; CDR3: CASSLEMRQRLNQPQHF; size: NA; D: NA; J: TRBJ1-5; V: TRBV7-8
DNA: TGTGCCAGCAGGTTAGGCAGGGGAAGTGACAATGAGCAGTTCTTC; CDR3: CASRLGRGSDNEQFF; size: few; D: NA; J: TRBJ2-1; V: TRBV7-9
DNA: TGTGCCAGTAAAAGTATGTCCCTGCCTACGAGGGCCGGGGAGCTGTTTTTT; CDR3: CASKSMSLPTRAGELFF; size: NA; D: NA; J: TRBJ2-2; V: TRBV19
DNA: TGTGCCAGCAGTTTAAGATTGGGACTAGCGGGAGACGGTGCAGATACGCAGTATTTT; CDR3: CASSLRLGLAGDGADTQYF; size: NA; D: TRBD2; J: TRBJ2-3; V: TRBV28